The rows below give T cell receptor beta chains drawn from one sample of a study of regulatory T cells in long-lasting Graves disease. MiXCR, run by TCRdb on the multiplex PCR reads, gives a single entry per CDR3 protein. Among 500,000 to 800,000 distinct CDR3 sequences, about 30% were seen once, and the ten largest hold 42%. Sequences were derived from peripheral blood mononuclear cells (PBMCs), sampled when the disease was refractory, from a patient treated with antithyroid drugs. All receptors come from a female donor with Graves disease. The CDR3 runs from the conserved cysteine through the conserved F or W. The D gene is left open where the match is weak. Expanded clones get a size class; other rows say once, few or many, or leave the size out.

CASSFTHLSAGTMNTEAFF | TGTGCCAGCAGCTTCACGCACTTGTCCGCCGGGACAATGAACACTGAAGCTTTCTTT | TRBJ1-1 | few | - | TRBV28
CASRVAGNTEAFF | TGTGCCAGCAGGGTCGCGGGGAACACTGAAGCTTTCTTT | TRBJ1-1 | few | - | TRBV5-4
CASRGSGTGVYSNQPQHF | TGTGCCAGCCGGGGGTCGGGGACAGGAGTTTATAGCAATCAGCCCCAGCATTTT | TRBJ1-5 | - | TRBD1 | TRBV2
CASSDRTGAWETQYF | TGTGCCAGCAGTGACAGGACAGGGGCATGGGAGACCCAGTACTTC | TRBJ2-5 | few | TRBD1 | TRBV25-1
CASSFSTRAETQYF | TGTGCCAGCAGTTTTTCGACTAGAGCGGAGACCCAGTACTTC | TRBJ2-5 | few | - | TRBV28
CASSISNRRGVDGYTF | TGTGCCAGTAGTATCTCCAACAGAAGAGGCGTCGACGGCTACACCTTC | TRBJ1-2 | - | - | TRBV19
CASSSGTVYSYTF | TGTGCCAGCAGTTCCGGGACAGTCTATAGCTACACCTTC | TRBJ1-2 | - | TRBD1 | TRBV6-5
CASSASGTVNTEAFF | TGTGCCAGCAGTGCATCCGGGACGGTGAACACTGAAGCTTTCTTT | TRBJ1-1 | few | - | TRBV2
CASSIGTGALFEAFF | TGTGCCAGTAGTATCGGGACAGGGGCACTATTTGAAGCTTTCTTT | TRBJ1-1 | - | TRBD1 | TRBV19
CASSETDRGPYGYTF | TGTGCCAGCAGTGAAACGGACAGGGGGCCCTATGGCTACACCTTC | TRBJ1-2 | many | TRBD1 | TRBV2
CASSRQQGTTGNTIYF | TGTGCCAGCAGCCGACAACAGGGGACAACTGGAAACACCATATATTTT | TRBJ1-3 | - | TRBD1 | TRBV11-1
CASSRRTGGVQPQHF | TGTGCCAGTAGTAGGAGAACAGGGGGTGTTCAGCCCCAGCATTTT | TRBJ1-5 | - | TRBD1 | TRBV19
CASSLSGNQGSPLHF | TGTGCCAGCAGCTTAAGTGGAAACCAAGGTTCACCCCTCCACTTT | TRBJ1-6 | few | - | TRBV7-3
CASSPTAGGNTIYF | TGTGCCAGCAGTCCGACAGCAGGAGGAAACACCATATATTTT | TRBJ1-3 | few | - | TRBV12-3/TRBV12-4
CAWDSGPYTEAFF | TGTGCCTGGGACTCGGGACCCTACACTGAAGCTTTCTTT | TRBJ1-1 | few | - | TRBV30
CASSARDRGVGYQPQHF | TGTGCCAGCAGCGCGAGGGACAGGGGAGTTGGGTATCAGCCCCAGCATTTT | TRBJ1-5 | - | TRBD1 | TRBV5-5
CASSAGMGVHYGYTF | TGTGCCAGCAGTGCCGGCATGGGGGTTCATTATGGCTACACCTTC | TRBJ1-2 | - | - | TRBV6-2/TRBV6-3
CAISVRRGKSETQYF | TGTGCCATCAGTGTCCGACGGGGCAAATCCGAGACCCAATACTTC | TRBJ2-5 | - | - | TRBV10-3
CASRAGGTSGSREQYF | TGTGCCAGCAGAGCCGGGGGGACTAGCGGGAGCCGCGAGCAGTACTTC | TRBJ2-7 | few | TRBD2 | TRBV6-2/TRBV6-3
CSHSLGGSNYGYTF | TGCAGTCATTCCCTGGGAGGATCGAACTATGGCTACACCTTC | TRBJ1-2 | few | - | TRBV29-1
CAWKVAGGNTGELFF | TGTGCCTGGAAGGTAGCGGGAGGGAACACCGGGGAGCTGTTTTTT | TRBJ2-2 | - | TRBD2 | TRBV30
CASSLGLSFGYTF | TGTGCCAGCAGTCTGGGACTTTCCTTCGGCTACACCTTC | TRBJ1-2 | many | - | TRBV12-3/TRBV12-4
CASSTGLPQHF | TGTGCCAGCAGTACAGGGCTCCCCCAGCATTTT | TRBJ1-5 | few | - | TRBV6-1
CASSFGMGYGYTF | TGTGCCAGCAGTTTCGGAATGGGCTATGGCTACACCTTC | TRBJ1-2 | - | - | TRBV15
CASRRTASSGELFF | TGTGCCAGCAGACGGACTGCCAGTTCCGGGGAGCTGTTTTTT | TRBJ2-2 | few | - | TRBV6-1
CSAPQTGNYGYTF | TGCAGTGCTCCCCAGACAGGGAACTATGGCTACACCTTC | TRBJ1-2 | - | TRBD1 | TRBV20-1
CASSLVGGGLGETQYF | TGTGCCAGCAGCTTAGTCGGGGGGGGGCTGGGAGAGACCCAGTACTTC | TRBJ2-5 | many | TRBD2 | TRBV11-2
CASRGTSGSGETQYF | TGTGCCAGTAGAGGGACTAGCGGGAGCGGGGAGACCCAGTACTTC | TRBJ2-5 | - | TRBD2 | TRBV19
CASSLGGGETQYF | TGTGCCAGCAGTTTAGGGGGAGGCGAGACCCAGTACTTC | TRBJ2-5 | many | - | TRBV12-3/TRBV12-4
CASSYGSEAFF | TGTGCCAGCAGTTACGGAAGCGAAGCTTTCTTT | TRBJ1-1 | many | - | TRBV6-5
CASSFGQGWSNTEAFF | TGCGCCAGCAGCTTTGGACAGGGGTGGTCGAACACTGAAGCTTTCTTT | TRBJ1-1 | - | TRBD1 | TRBV5-1
CASKVGGGTEAFF | TGTGCCAGCAAGGTAGGCGGCGGGACTGAAGCTTTCTTT | TRBJ1-1 | few | - | TRBV27
CAIRAENTEAFF | TGTGCCATCAGGGCAGAGAACACTGAAGCTTTCTTT | TRBJ1-1 | - | - | TRBV10-3
CASSIDRTGSRYTF | TGTGCCAGTAGTATAGACCGGACAGGGTCCCGCTACACCTTC | TRBJ1-2 | few | TRBD1 | TRBV19
CASRTGNTDTQYF | TGCGCCAGCAGGACTGGCAACACAGATACGCAGTATTTT | TRBJ2-3 | - | - | TRBV10-2
CASSLDMAGDEQYF | TGTGCCAGCAGCTTGGACATGGCCGGGGACGAGCAGTACTTC | TRBJ2-7 | few | - | TRBV5-6
CASRPQGEETQYF | TGTGCCAGTAGGCCCCAGGGAGAAGAGACCCAGTACTTC | TRBJ2-5 | few | - | TRBV19
CASSLVGGRDGTDTQYF | TGTGCCAGCAGTTTAGTCGGCGGGCGGGATGGAACAGATACGCAGTATTTT | TRBJ2-3 | - | - | TRBV28
CASSLARGRDSYFNTEAFF | TGTGCCAGCAGCCTAGCTAGGGGCCGGGACAGCTATTTTAACACTGAAGCTTTCTTT | TRBJ1-1 | - | TRBD1 | TRBV3-1
CATSITGTGVLSGNTIYF | TGTGCCACCAGCATAACCGGGACAGGGGTCCTCTCTGGAAACACCATATATTTT | TRBJ1-3 | once | TRBD1 | TRBV15